A selection of T cell receptor beta chains follows, all from one sample in a study of cytomegalovirus exposure and HLA in healthy donors. TCRdb's copy holds only in-frame clones and misses some; the assay was immunoSEQ multiplex PCR. The sample lists about 70,000 clones; approximately 90% were seen once. Sequencing used PBMCs. These receptors all stem from a woman under 40 in good health and CMV-seronegative. Each CDR3 is given with its conserved first and last residue. The order of the fields is V gene, J gene, clone size, CDR3 protein. The size entry is marked missing in some rows and otherwise reads once, few, many or a size class.

TRBV6-5	TRBJ2-1	.	CASTVAGGRYNEQFF
TRBV12-5	TRBJ1-2	.	CASGLAPGQGMYGYTF
TRBV12-5	TRBJ2-1	.	CASGGTGTGPNEQFF
TRBV13	TRBJ2-1	.	CASSLGSDEQFF
TRBV2	TRBJ2-7	once	CASRKAGGWGEQYF
TRBV9	TRBJ1-1	.	CASSPGGNTAFF
TRBV5-4	TRBJ2-4	.	CASSAPGTSGRNLAKNIQYF
TRBV6-5	TRBJ2-1	.	CASSFSGGTGGNEQFF
TRBV19	TRBJ2-3	.	CASRRGGPDTQYF
TRBV7-2	TRBJ2-7	.	CASSLNLAGRSYEQYF
TRBV6-5	TRBJ1-1	.	CASSRGGVGDTEAFF